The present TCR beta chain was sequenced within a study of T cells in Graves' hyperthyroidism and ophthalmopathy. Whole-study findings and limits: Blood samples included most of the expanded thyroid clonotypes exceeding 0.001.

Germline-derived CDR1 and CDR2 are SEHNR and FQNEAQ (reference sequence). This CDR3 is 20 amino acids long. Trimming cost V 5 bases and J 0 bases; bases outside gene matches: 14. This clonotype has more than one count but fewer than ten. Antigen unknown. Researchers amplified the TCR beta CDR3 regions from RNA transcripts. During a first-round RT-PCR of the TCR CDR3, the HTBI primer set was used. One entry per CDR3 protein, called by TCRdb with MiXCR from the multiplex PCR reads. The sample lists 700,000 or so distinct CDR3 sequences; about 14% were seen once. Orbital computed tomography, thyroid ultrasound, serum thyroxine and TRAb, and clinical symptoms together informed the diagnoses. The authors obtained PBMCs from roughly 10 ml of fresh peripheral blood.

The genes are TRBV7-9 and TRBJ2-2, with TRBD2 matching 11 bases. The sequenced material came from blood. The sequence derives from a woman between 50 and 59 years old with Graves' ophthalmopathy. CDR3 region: CASSAALAGGPNANTGELFF. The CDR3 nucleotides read TGTGCCAGCAGCGCAGCTCTAGCGGGAGGACCTAACGCGAACACCGGGGAGCTGTTTTTT.